This TCR beta chain was sequenced during a study of T cell repertoires in cytomegalovirus infection. A note on this clonotype: Its antigen is unidentified.

One entry per CDR3 protein results from TCRdb running MiXCR on the reads. In the table there are roughly 280,000 distinct CDR3 sequences, 12% to 15% of which are singletons. Germline CDR1 is MNHNY and CDR2 is SVGAGI (reference sequence). V lost 7 bases, J lost 0 bases, and 10 bases lay in between. The CDR3 is 14 residues long. General study findings and limits: Cumulated frequencies of public TCR beta families served to identify carriers of CMV plus the relevant HLA. There were HLA-C-restricted CMV-specific TCR beta clonotypes dominating the ex vivo response.

The chain uses TRBV6-6 and TRBJ2-4; perhaps TRBD1 as D (6 bases). The receptor comes from a human donor in good health (CMV status not recorded). Some clones in this sample may be carry-over from other donors' samples. The sequenced material came from PBMCs. CDR3 DNA sequence: TGTGCCAGCACTACCAGGGGAGCCAAAAACATTCAGTACTTC. The encoded protein is CASTTRGAKNIQYF.